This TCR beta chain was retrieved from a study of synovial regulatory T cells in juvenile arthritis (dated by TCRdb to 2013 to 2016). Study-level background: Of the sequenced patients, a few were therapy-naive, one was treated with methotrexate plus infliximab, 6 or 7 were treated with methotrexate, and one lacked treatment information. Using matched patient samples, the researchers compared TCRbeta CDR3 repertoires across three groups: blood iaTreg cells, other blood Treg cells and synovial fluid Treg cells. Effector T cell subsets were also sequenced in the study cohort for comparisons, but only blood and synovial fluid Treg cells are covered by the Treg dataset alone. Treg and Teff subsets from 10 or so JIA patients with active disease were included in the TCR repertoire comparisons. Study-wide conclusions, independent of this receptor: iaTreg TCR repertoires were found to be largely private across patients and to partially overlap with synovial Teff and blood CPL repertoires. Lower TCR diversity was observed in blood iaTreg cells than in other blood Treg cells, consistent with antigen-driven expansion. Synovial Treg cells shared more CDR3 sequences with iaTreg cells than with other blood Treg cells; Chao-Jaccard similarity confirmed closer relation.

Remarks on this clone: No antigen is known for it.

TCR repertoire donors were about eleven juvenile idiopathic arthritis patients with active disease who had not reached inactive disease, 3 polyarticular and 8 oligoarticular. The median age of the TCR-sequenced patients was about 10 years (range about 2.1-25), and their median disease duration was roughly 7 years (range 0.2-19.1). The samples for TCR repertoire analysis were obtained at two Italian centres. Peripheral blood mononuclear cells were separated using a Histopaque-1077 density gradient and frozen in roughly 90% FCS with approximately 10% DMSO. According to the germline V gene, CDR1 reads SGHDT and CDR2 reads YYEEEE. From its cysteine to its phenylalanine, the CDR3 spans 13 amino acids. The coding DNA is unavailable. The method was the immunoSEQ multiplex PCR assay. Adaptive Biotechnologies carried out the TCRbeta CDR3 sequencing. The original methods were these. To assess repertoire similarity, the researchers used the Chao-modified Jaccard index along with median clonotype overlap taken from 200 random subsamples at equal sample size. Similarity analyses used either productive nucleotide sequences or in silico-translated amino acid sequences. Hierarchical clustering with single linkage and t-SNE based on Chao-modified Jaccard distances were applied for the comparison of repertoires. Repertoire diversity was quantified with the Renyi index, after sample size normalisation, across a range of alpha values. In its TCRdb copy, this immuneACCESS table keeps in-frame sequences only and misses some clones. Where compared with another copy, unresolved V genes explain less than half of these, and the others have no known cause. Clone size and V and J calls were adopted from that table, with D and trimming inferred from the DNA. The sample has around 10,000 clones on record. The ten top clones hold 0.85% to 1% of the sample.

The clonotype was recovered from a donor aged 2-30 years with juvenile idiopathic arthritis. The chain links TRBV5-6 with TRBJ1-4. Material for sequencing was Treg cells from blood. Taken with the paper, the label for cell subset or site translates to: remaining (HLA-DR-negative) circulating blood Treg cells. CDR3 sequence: CASSLALNEKLFF.